These T cell receptor beta chains were read from a single sample in a study of blood T cell repertoires in COVID-19. Measured with immunoSEQ multiplex PCR; TCRdb has only the in-frame clones, and not every one. Of over 200,000 clones detected, under 85% appear once; the ten largest clones hold about 8.3%. Source material: peripheral blood. The receptors come from a woman of 80 years or more with COVID-19, enrolled during active disease. Each CDR3 is given with its conserved first and last residue. D genes are given only for firm matches. The size entry is marked missing in some rows and otherwise reads once, few, many or a size class.

v_call	j_call	d_call	clone_size	cdr3_aa	cdr3_nt
TRBV2	TRBJ2-6	.	.	CASSFTVSGANVLTF	TGTGCCAGCAGCTTTACAGTCTCTGGGGCCAACGTCCTGACTTTC
TRBV9	TRBJ2-1	.	.	CASSLTGGTSYNEQFF	TGTGCCAGCAGCTTAACGGGGGGCACTTCCTACAATGAGCAGTTCTTC
TRBV5-5	TRBJ2-7	TRBD2	.	CASSQGLAGIYEQYF	TGTGCCAGCAGCCAGGGACTAGCGGGGATCTACGAGCAGTACTTC
TRBV4-1	TRBJ2-1	TRBD1	once	CASSQEPDRVGFYNEQFF	TGCGCCAGCAGCCAAGAACCAGACAGGGTAGGTTTCTACAATGAGCAGTTCTTC
TRBV2	TRBJ1-1	TRBD1	.	CASRVDRGNTEAFF	TGTGCCAGCAGGGTTGACAGGGGGAACACTGAAGCTTTCTTT
TRBV21-1	TRBJ1-5	.	.	CAKGGRIGPGVCNQPQHF	TGTGCCAAAGGTGGGCGAATTGGGCCAGGGGTCTGCAATCAGCCCCAGCATTTT
TRBV29-1	TRBJ1-1	TRBD1	.	CSVTGGPGTEAFF	TGCAGCGTGACAGGGGGGCCGGGGACTGAAGCTTTCTTT
TRBV12-3/TRBV12-4	TRBJ1-1	.	.	CASSLMGPTEAFF	TGTGCCAGCAGTTTAATGGGGCCCACTGAAGCTTTCTTT
TRBV18	TRBJ2-5	.	.	CASSPGLKYQETQYF	TGTGCCAGCTCACCGGGACTTAAGTACCAAGAGACCCAGTACTTC
TRBV5-1	TRBJ2-1	.	.	CASSLLGGVPRNEQFF	TGCGCCAGCAGCTTGTTAGGCGGGGTACCGCGGAATGAGCAGTTCTTC
TRBV2	TRBJ2-7	TRBD1	once	CASKGGGYEQYF	TGTGCCAGCAAAGGGGGCGGCTACGAGCAGTACTTC
TRBV6-1	TRBJ2-1	.	.	CASSPSTRYNEQFF	TGTGCCAGCAGCCCCTCGACTAGATACAATGAGCAGTTCTTC
TRBV2	TRBJ1-4	TRBD1	.	CASSGSGGMGEKLFF	TGTGCCAGCAGTGGTTCAGGGGGTATGGGGGAAAAACTGTTTTTT
TRBV19	TRBJ1-5	.	.	CASSIDWSTPQHF	TGTGCCAGTAGTATAGATTGGAGTACGCCCCAGCATTTT
TRBV5-1	TRBJ2-1	TRBD2	.	CASSSGLASSYNEQFF	TGCGCCAGCAGTTCCGGACTAGCAAGCTCCTACAATGAGCAGTTCTTC
TRBV12-3/TRBV12-4	TRBJ2-7	.	.	CASSSTGRRYF	TGTGCCAGCAGTTCAACAGGGCGTAGGTACTTC
TRBV9	TRBJ2-2	.	.	CASSVATSPGRGELFF	TGTGCCAGCAGCGTAGCGACGTCCCCAGGGAGGGGGGAGCTGTTTTTT
TRBV3-1/TRBV3-2	TRBJ1-2	.	.	CASSRGGPGKYGYTF	TGTGCCAGCAGCCGGGGGGGCCCAGGGAAGTATGGCTACACCTTC
TRBV6-5	TRBJ1-6	.	.	CASSYSLNSPLHF	TGTGCCAGCAGTTACTCCCTAAACTCACCCCTCCACTTT
TRBV7-2	TRBJ1-5	.	.	CASSLVSQPQHF	TGTGCCAGCAGCTTAGTGAGTCAGCCCCAGCATTTT
TRBV12-3/TRBV12-4	TRBJ2-3	.	.	CASTQVPSDTQYF	TGTGCCAGCACCCAGGTTCCCTCGGATACGCAGTATTTT
TRBV9	TRBJ2-5	.	.	CASSDPRGGGETQYF	TGTGCCAGCAGCGACCCTAGGGGAGGGGGTGAGACCCAGTACTTC
TRBV28	TRBJ2-7	.	.	CASSLLAGAGYLREQYF	TGTGCCAGCAGTTTACTGGCGGGGGCAGGTTATCTTCGCGAGCAGTACTTC
TRBV19	TRBJ2-1	TRBD2	.	CASSILAGQTNEQFF	TGTGCCAGTAGTATACTAGCGGGACAAACCAATGAGCAGTTCTTC
TRBV4-1	TRBJ2-3	.	.	CASSQDTLAVGTDTQYF	TGCGCCAGCAGCCAAGATACACTAGCAGTTGGCACAGATACGCAGTATTTT
TRBV4-1	TRBJ2-7	.	.	CASSPAQQDYYEQYF	TGCGCCAGCAGCCCAGCCCAACAGGACTACTACGAGCAGTACTTC
TRBV6-1	TRBJ2-1	.	.	CASSDLALSSYNEQFF	TGTGCCAGCAGTGACCTAGCCCTTAGCTCCTACAATGAGCAGTTCTTC
TRBV5-1	TRBJ2-7	.	.	CASSLGSEGVEYF	TGCGCCAGCAGCTTGGGATCGGAAGGAGTTGAGTACTTC
TRBV2	TRBJ2-1	TRBD2	.	CASRETSSERFF	TGTGCCAGCAGGGAGACTAGCTCTGAGCGGTTCTTC
TRBV5-3	TRBJ1-6	.	.	CARSWGGPPIDNSPLHF	TGTGCCAGAAGCTGGGGGGGCCCTCCGATAGATAATTCACCCCTCCACTTT
TRBV5-4	TRBJ1-1	.	.	CASSLVDSSRTEAFF	TGTGCCAGCAGCTTGGTCGACAGCAGTAGAACTGAAGCTTTCTTT
TRBV28	TRBJ1-6	TRBD1	.	CASRGGPALHF	TGTGCCAGCAGAGGGGGCCCGGCACTCCACTTT
TRBV27	TRBJ2-2	.	.	CASSLSRRAGELFF	TGTGCCAGCAGTTTATCGAGGAGGGCCGGGGAGCTGTTTTTT
TRBV4-2	TRBJ1-2	.	.	CASSRAEFGYTF	TGTGCCAGCAGCCGGGCAGAGTTTGGCTACACCTTC
TRBV3-1/TRBV3-2	TRBJ2-7	TRBD1	.	CASGTGGYEQYF	TGTGCCAGCGGGACAGGGGGGTACGAGCAGTACTTC
TRBV4-2	TRBJ2-5	TRBD1	once	CASSQWDRGEETQYF	TGTGCCAGCAGCCAATGGGACAGGGGAGAGGAGACCCAGTACTTC
TRBV2	TRBJ2-3	.	.	CASSVQRWGRDTQYF	TGTGCCAGCAGTGTCCAGCGGTGGGGTCGCGATACGCAGTATTTT
TRBV3-1/TRBV3-2	TRBJ1-2	.	.	CASRGLGGYTF	TGTGCCAGCAGGGGCTTAGGTGGCTACACCTTC
TRBV6-5	TRBJ2-5	TRBD2	.	CASRRQTSGRGTQYF	TGTGCCAGCAGGCGCCAGACTAGCGGGAGGGGGACCCAGTACTTC
TRBV4-1	TRBJ2-5	.	.	CASSQAHTEGQETQYF	TGCGCCAGCAGCCAAGCCCACACGGAGGGCCAAGAGACCCAGTACTTC
TRBV14	TRBJ2-7	TRBD1	.	CASSQVGQGPSEQYF	TGTGCCAGCAGCCAGGTAGGACAGGGGCCCTCCGAGCAGTACTTC
TRBV2	TRBJ1-2	TRBD1	.	CASRQGAVYGYTF	TGTGCCAGCCGCCAGGGGGCAGTATATGGCTACACCTTC
TRBV5-1	TRBJ1-1	TRBD1	.	CASIQSTGANTEAFF	TGCGCCAGCATCCAATCGACAGGGGCGAACACTGAAGCTTTCTTT
TRBV7-6	TRBJ1-3	.	few	CASSRRANSGNTIYF	TGTGCCAGCAGCCGCAGGGCAAACTCTGGAAACACCATATATTTT
TRBV10-3	TRBJ2-7	TRBD2	.	CAIASGGSTYEQYF	TGTGCCATCGCAAGCGGGGGTTCAACCTACGAGCAGTACTTC
TRBV5-4	TRBJ2-3	TRBD2	.	CASSLGTSGDDTQYF	TGTGCCAGCAGCTTGGGGACTAGCGGGGATGATACGCAGTATTTT
TRBV3-1/TRBV3-2	TRBJ2-3	TRBD2	.	CASSQGNPGLAGDNTQYF	TGTGCCAGCAGCCAAGGCAACCCGGGACTAGCGGGAGACAATACGCAGTATTTT
TRBV27	TRBJ2-7	.	.	CASSKGETYDEQYF	TGTGCCAGCAGTAAGGGGGAAACATACGACGAGCAGTACTTC